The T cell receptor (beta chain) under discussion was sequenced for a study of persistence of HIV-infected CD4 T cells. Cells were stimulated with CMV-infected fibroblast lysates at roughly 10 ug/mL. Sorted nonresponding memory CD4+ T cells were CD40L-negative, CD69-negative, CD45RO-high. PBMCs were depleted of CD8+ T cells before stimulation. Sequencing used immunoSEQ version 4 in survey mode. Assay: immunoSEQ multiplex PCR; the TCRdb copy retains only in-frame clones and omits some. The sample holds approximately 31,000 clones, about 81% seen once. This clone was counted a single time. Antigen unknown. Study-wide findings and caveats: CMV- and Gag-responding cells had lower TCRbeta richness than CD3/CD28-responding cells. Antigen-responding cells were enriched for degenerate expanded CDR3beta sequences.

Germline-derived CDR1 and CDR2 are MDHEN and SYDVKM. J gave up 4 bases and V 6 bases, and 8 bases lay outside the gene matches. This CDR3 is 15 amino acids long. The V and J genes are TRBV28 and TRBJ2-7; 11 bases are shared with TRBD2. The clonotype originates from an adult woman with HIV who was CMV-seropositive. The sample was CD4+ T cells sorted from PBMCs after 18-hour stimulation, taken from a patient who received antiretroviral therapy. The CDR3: CASRSTSGSRYEQYF. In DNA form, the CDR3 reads TGTGCCAGCAGATCAACTAGCGGGAGTAGGTACGAGCAGTACTTC.